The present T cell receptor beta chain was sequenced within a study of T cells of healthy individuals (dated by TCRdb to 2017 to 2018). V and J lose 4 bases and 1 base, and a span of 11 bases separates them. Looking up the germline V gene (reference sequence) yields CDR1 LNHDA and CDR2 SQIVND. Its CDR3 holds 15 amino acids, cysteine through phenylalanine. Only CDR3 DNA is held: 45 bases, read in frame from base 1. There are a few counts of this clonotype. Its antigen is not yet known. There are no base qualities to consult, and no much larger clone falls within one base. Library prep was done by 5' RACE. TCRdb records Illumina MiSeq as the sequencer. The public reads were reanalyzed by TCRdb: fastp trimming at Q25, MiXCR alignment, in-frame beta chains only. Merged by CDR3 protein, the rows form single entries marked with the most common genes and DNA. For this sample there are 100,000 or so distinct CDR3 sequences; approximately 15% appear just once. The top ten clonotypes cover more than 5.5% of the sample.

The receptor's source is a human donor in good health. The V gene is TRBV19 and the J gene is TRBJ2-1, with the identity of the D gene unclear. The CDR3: CASSTDAASYNEQFF. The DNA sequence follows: TGTGCCAGTAGTACCGACGCAGCTTCCTACAATGAGCAGTTCTTC. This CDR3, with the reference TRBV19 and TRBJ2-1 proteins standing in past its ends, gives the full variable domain DGGITQSPKYLFRKEGQNVTLSCEQNLNHDAMYWYRQDPGQGLRLIYYSQIVNDFQKGDIAEGYSVSREKKESFPLTVTSAQKNPTAFYLCASSTDAASYNEQFFGPGTRLTVL.